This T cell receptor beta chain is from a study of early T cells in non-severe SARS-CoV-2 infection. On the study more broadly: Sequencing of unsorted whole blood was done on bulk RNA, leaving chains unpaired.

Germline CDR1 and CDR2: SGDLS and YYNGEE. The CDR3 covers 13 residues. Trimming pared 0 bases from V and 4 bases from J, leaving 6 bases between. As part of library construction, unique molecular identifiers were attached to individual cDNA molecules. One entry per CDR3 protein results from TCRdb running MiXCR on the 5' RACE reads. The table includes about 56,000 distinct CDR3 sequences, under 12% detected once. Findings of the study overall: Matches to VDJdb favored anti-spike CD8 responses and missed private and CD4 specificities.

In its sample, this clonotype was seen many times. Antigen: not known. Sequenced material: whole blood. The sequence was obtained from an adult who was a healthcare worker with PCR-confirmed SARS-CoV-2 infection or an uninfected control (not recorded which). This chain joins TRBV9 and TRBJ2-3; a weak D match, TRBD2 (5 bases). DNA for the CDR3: TGTGCCAGCAGCGTAGGGACTTCAGATACGCAGTATTTT. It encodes CASSVGTSDTQYF.